In this sample, the clone carrying this TCR beta chain turned up many times. The antigen is undetermined. This CDR3 has 14 amino acids. Trimming stripped 0 bases from V and 3 bases from J, with 6 bases between. Looked up from germline, CDR1 is SGHRS and CDR2 is YFSETQ. TCRdb re-called the RT-PCR reads with MiXCR, one entry per CDR3 protein. This table has more than 400,000 distinct CDR3 sequences, around 7.9% appearing once. The data belong to a study of response to subunit inactivated influenza vaccine. Study observations and caveats: With each seasonal influenza vaccination, the authors suggested, few new T cells are recruited.

Sequenced here: PBMCs from blood, sampled roughly 24 months after vaccination. This chain joins TRBV5-1 and TRBJ1-4; no firm D call. This clonotype originated in a man aged 50-75 years who received an inactivated influenza vaccine. The CDR3 is CASSLGRSNEKLFF. The DNA for the CDR3 is TGCGCCAGCAGCTTGGGCCGATCTAATGAAAAACTGTTTTTT.